The sequence of this TCR beta chain was determined in a study of preoperative IRX-2 immunotherapy in early breast cancer. Measured with immunoSEQ multiplex PCR; TCRdb has only the in-frame clones, and not every one. Of tens of thousands of clones listed, around 89% are singletons. Treatment specified: preoperative locoregional IRX-2 cytokine immunotherapy. Patients received preoperative, locoregional IRX-2 cytokine immunotherapy in a phase Ib study. In germline, CDR1 is SGHDN, CDR2 FVKESK. The CDR3 totals 12 residues. The V and J ends lost 1 base and 5 bases respectively, with 5 bases between them. The genes are TRBV14 and TRBJ1-1; D unresolved. The TCR originated in a human donor with breast cancer. The sample was collected from a patient treated with IRX-2 immunotherapy. This chain's CDR3 is CASSQARTEAFF. The CDR3 region has the DNA TGTGCCAGCAGCCAAGCGAGGACTGAAGCTTTCTTT.